The 5 T cell receptor beta chains below all came from one sample that was sequenced in a study of cytomegalovirus exposure and HLA in healthy donors. Sequencing was performed with immunoSEQ multiplex PCR; in TCRdb, only in-frame clones are kept and a portion is missing. The sample includes roughly 59,000 clones, over 90% of them seen just once. Sequenced material: PBMCs. The receptors stem from a man between 18 and 29 years old in good health and CMV-seropositive.

This clone was seen a handful of times. This chain links TRBV6-1 with TRBJ1-4; weak D call: TRBD1 (5 bases). The V gene lost 4 bases and the J gene lost 5 bases, with 23 bases spanning the gap. The CDR3 runs 18 residues. From germline, CDR1 is MNHNS and CDR2 SASEGT. This CDR3 reads CASSAQQRGGGPNEKLFF. Here the CDR3 DNA reads TGTGCCAGCAGTGCCCAACAACGGGGCGGGGGTCCCAATGAAAAACTGTTTTTT.

This chain connects TRBV28 to TRBJ2-7; 8 nucleotides align to TRBD2. The trim removed 7 bases at V and 5 bases at J, leaving 22 bases unmatched. The CDR3 totals 18 residues. The germline CDR1 and CDR2 sequences are MDHEN and SYDVKM. In DNA, the CDR3 is TGTGCCAGCAACCCAGGTTACTCCGGGACTAGTTCACTCCACGAGCAGTACTTC. It encodes CASNPGYSGTSSLHEQYF.

V is TRBV19 and J is TRBJ2-7; no clear D gene. Germline lookup yields CDR1 LNHDA and CDR2 SQIVND (reference sequence). Trimming cost V 5 bases and J 2 bases, with 10 bases left between them. CDR3 length: 13 amino acids. CDR3 sequence: CASSPPTPYEQYF. The DNA for the CDR3 is TGTGCCAGTAGTCCTCCAACTCCCTACGAGCAGTACTTC. Filled out from reference TRBV19 and TRBJ2-7, the complete variable domain reads DGGITQSPKYLFRKEGQNVTLSCEQNLNHDAMYWYRQDPGQGLRLIYYSQIVNDFQKGDIAEGYSVSREKKESFPLTVTSAQKNPTAFYLCASSPPTPYEQYFGPGTRLTVT.

The V gene is TRBV5-4, the J gene TRBJ1-2; D is ambiguous. The ends were cut back, 6 bases at V and 8 bases at J, with 20 bases in the middle. CDR1 and CDR2 from the germline V gene are SGHNT and YYREEE (reference sequence). The CDR3 loop spans 14 amino acids. The CDR3 region is CASTFMDGRRGYTF. The CDR3, as DNA: TGTGCCAGCACCTTTATGGACGGGAGGAGAGGCTACACCTTC.

The chain links TRBV5-4 to TRBJ2-7; 12 nucleotides align to TRBD2. The V segment lost 4 bases and the J segment 4 bases; nucleotides outside the gene matches: 6. The germline CDR1 and CDR2 sequences are SGHNT and YYREEE (reference sequence). The CDR3 runs to 15 residues. This CDR3 is CASSPGLAGSYEQYF. DNA of the CDR3: TGTGCCAGCAGCCCCGGACTAGCGGGATCTTACGAGCAGTACTTC.